This is a list of T cell receptor beta chains from one sample in a study of blood T cell dynamics during melanoma immunotherapy. TCRdb's table, derived via immunoSEQ multiplex PCR, lists solely in-frame clones and lacks some. The sample contains approximately 6,900 clones, around three quarters of which appear only once. Sample: blood, taken from a patient treated with checkpoint blockade. The receptors stem from a human donor with melanoma. Both conserved end residues are part of each CDR3. Fields, in order: V gene, J gene, CDR3 protein.

v_call: TRBV7-2; j_call: TRBJ2-1; cdr3_aa: CASSSRDTNNEQFF
v_call: TRBV7-2; j_call: TRBJ2-1; cdr3_aa: CASSFDGRDEQFF
v_call: TRBV11-2; j_call: TRBJ2-7; cdr3_aa: CASSPRSGRDYEQYF
v_call: TRBV5-6; j_call: TRBJ2-1; cdr3_aa: CASNLGPDYNEQFF
v_call: TRBV19; j_call: TRBJ1-6; cdr3_aa: CASSPGTGGNSPLHF
v_call: TRBV25-1; j_call: TRBJ1-2; cdr3_aa: CASNPNWGTTHGYTF
v_call: TRBV30; j_call: TRBJ1-5; cdr3_aa: CAWSVGQTGNQPQHF
v_call: TRBV30; j_call: TRBJ1-2; cdr3_aa: CAWELGTGGYGYTF
v_call: TRBV19; j_call: TRBJ2-1; cdr3_aa: CASSVGTSGSNEQFF
v_call: TRBV5-5; j_call: TRBJ1-3; cdr3_aa: CASSTNTGYSGNTIYF
v_call: TRBV19; j_call: TRBJ2-7; cdr3_aa: CASSRTSGRGAYEQYF
v_call: TRBV5-1; j_call: TRBJ1-2; cdr3_aa: CASSHGQGFDYGYTF
v_call: TRBV4-1; j_call: TRBJ2-1; cdr3_aa: CASSQDRNRGLYNEQFF
v_call: TRBV7-8; j_call: TRBJ2-1; cdr3_aa: CASSFGLATYNEQFF
v_call: TRBV2; j_call: TRBJ2-7; cdr3_aa: CASSDGSGSVSYEQYF
v_call: TRBV7-8; j_call: TRBJ2-7; cdr3_aa: CASGSWLAGVVGEQYF
v_call: TRBV21-1; j_call: TRBJ2-7; cdr3_aa: CASSKVSYEQYF
v_call: TRBV19; j_call: TRBJ2-5; cdr3_aa: CASSIGGRTDPQETQYF
v_call: TRBV15; j_call: TRBJ2-1; cdr3_aa: CATSREAAEANEQFF
v_call: TRBV9; j_call: TRBJ2-5; cdr3_aa: CASTGGALYQETQYF
v_call: TRBV6-5; j_call: TRBJ1-2; cdr3_aa: CASSYSGQGAGGYTF
v_call: TRBV18; j_call: TRBJ2-4; cdr3_aa: CASSPPSLENIQYF
v_call: TRBV2; j_call: TRBJ1-1; cdr3_aa: CASSEAGQLGAFF
v_call: TRBV6-1; j_call: TRBJ2-5; cdr3_aa: CASSRTSGGVTQYF
v_call: TRBV6-1; j_call: TRBJ2-5; cdr3_aa: CASSVVEGMGRGQETQYF
v_call: TRBV5-8; j_call: TRBJ1-5; cdr3_aa: CASSLEAADQPQHF
v_call: TRBV2; j_call: TRBJ2-7; cdr3_aa: CASKGDSSSYEQYF
v_call: TRBV27; j_call: -; cdr3_aa: CASSLRGGYEQYF
v_call: TRBV12-5; j_call: TRBJ2-7; cdr3_aa: CASGLAGIYEQYF
v_call: TRBV19; j_call: TRBJ2-7; cdr3_aa: CASSTLSRLAPGRISYEQYF
v_call: TRBV7-2; j_call: TRBJ1-1; cdr3_aa: CASSFGGLDTEAFF
v_call: TRBV2; j_call: TRBJ2-3; cdr3_aa: CASSEAEGALEDTQYF
v_call: TRBV5-1; j_call: TRBJ2-5; cdr3_aa: CASSLSGRSGETQYF
v_call: TRBV29-1; j_call: TRBJ2-7; cdr3_aa: CSARISGTYEQYF
v_call: TRBV5-1; j_call: TRBJ1-1; cdr3_aa: CASRVGTNTEAFF
v_call: TRBV7-6; j_call: TRBJ1-5; cdr3_aa: CASSPGDYSNQPQHF
v_call: TRBV7-9; j_call: TRBJ1-2; cdr3_aa: CASSLDDSRGYTF
v_call: TRBV5-1; j_call: TRBJ2-1; cdr3_aa: CASTPGTSVTREQFF
v_call: TRBV2; j_call: TRBJ1-5; cdr3_aa: CASSEGGDQPQHF
v_call: TRBV6-5; j_call: TRBJ1-1; cdr3_aa: CASSRSNQENTEAFF
v_call: TRBV6-4; j_call: TRBJ2-5; cdr3_aa: CASNNSPGWETQYF
v_call: TRBV9; j_call: TRBJ1-4; cdr3_aa: CASSPDRGGTNEKLFF
v_call: TRBV10-1; j_call: TRBJ2-2; cdr3_aa: CASSETSGVAGELFF
v_call: TRBV7-9; j_call: TRBJ2-7; cdr3_aa: CASSGRDRGAYEQYF
v_call: TRBV11-3; j_call: TRBJ2-2; cdr3_aa: CASSLDRGGTGTGELFF
v_call: TRBV9; j_call: TRBJ2-1; cdr3_aa: CASSVLGGGLGDEQFF
v_call: TRBV10-1; j_call: TRBJ2-3; cdr3_aa: CASKGAASTDTQYF
v_call: TRBV19; j_call: TRBJ1-5; cdr3_aa: CASSRQGHLNQPQHF
v_call: TRBV2; j_call: TRBJ1-5; cdr3_aa: CASSVEGDNQPQHF
v_call: TRBV10-3; j_call: TRBJ1-5; cdr3_aa: CAISEEFPNQPQHF
v_call: TRBV11-3; j_call: TRBJ2-1; cdr3_aa: CASSPTSGGASEQFF
v_call: TRBV5-4; j_call: TRBJ1-4; cdr3_aa: CASSLDGQGIAEKLFF
v_call: TRBV7-9; j_call: TRBJ2-7; cdr3_aa: CASSLGSSVHEQYF
v_call: TRBV5-1; j_call: TRBJ1-5; cdr3_aa: CASSPTGTGQPQHF
v_call: TRBV6-1; j_call: TRBJ2-7; cdr3_aa: CASGLLEQYF
v_call: TRBV9; j_call: TRBJ2-3; cdr3_aa: CASSVAGGITDTQYF
v_call: TRBV5-5; j_call: TRBJ2-4; cdr3_aa: CASSYESRGPKSQNIQYF
v_call: TRBV5-1; j_call: TRBJ1-1; cdr3_aa: CASSVIPQTGDGTEAFF
v_call: TRBV14; j_call: TRBJ1-3; cdr3_aa: CASSQVHPPQGLPGNTIYF